The clone carrying this T cell receptor beta chain was seen ten or more times. Its antigen is currently unknown. The V gene end was trimmed by 4 bases and the J gene end by 8 bases; junction bases not matched to a gene: 16. This CDR3 spans 18 amino acids. TCRdb processed the RT-PCR reads anew with MiXCR; each CDR3 protein has one entry. The profile shows 500,000 to 650,000 distinct CDR3 sequences, 7.6% of them singletons. This entry is derived from a study of response to subunit inactivated influenza vaccine. Study-level results: There was a suggestion from the authors that each seasonal influenza vaccination recruits few new T cells.

This chain joins TRBV12-3 or TRBV12-4 and TRBJ2-1; TRBD1 matches 11 bases. This receptor was identified in a man between 50 and 69 years old who received an inactivated influenza vaccine. The source was PBMCs from blood, collected about 24 months after vaccination. CDR3 DNA: TGTGCCAGCAGTTCAGGATACTCAGGACAGGGGGCTTATGATGAGCAGTTCTTC. It encodes CASSSGYSGQGAYDEQFF.